The 21 T cell receptor beta chains reported below all come from one sample, sequenced in a study of cytomegalovirus exposure and HLA in healthy donors. This PCR relied on a set of 60 Vbeta primers and 13 Jbeta primers. Generated by immunoSEQ multiplex PCR, the TCRdb table keeps only in-frame clones and is missing some. This table holds roughly 130,000 clones, over 70% found once. The sample was PBMCs. All receptors derive from a middle-aged woman in good health and CMV-seropositive.

This rearrangement joins TRBV21-1 to TRBJ2-2; TRBD2 is taken as the D call from the table, unchecked against the DNA. TRBV21-1 is deemed a pseudogene. The CDR3 has 21 residues. The CDR3 loop is CASSFPRVELRGGRITGELFF. CDR3 nucleotides: TGTGCCAGCAGCTTCCCAAGGGTAGAGCTTCGCGGGGGACGGATCACCGGGGAGCTGTTTTTT.

This sequence joins TRBV2 and TRBJ2-5, with TRBD2 identical over 13 bases. This CDR3 has 14 residues. J lost 3 bases, V lost 10 bases, and 5 bases had no gene match. Germline lookup yields CDR1 SNHLY and CDR2 FYNNEI. In DNA, the CDR3 is TGTGCCACTCGGACTAGCGGGGGTAAAGAGACCCAGTACTTC. Translation gives CATRTSGGKETQYF.

This clone has a handful of counts. The chain joins TRBV6-5 to TRBJ2-5; 10 nucleotides agree with TRBD2. V shed 5 bases, J shed 6 bases, and the junction held 6 bases outside the gene matches. The CDR3 runs 14 residues. CDR1 is MNHEY and CDR2 is SVGAGI in the germline V gene. This CDR3 reads CASSERGGFKTQYF. In nucleotides, the CDR3 is TGTGCCAGCAGTGAGCGGGGGGGCTTTAAGACCCAGTACTTC.

This rearrangement joins TRBV18 to TRBJ1-3; 7 nucleotides align to TRBD1. V lost 3 bases and J lost 0; bases outside the gene matches: 5. Germline CDR1 reads KGHSH; CDR2 reads LQKENI. The CDR3 is made up of 16 amino acids. This CDR3 reads CASSPRDSLSGNTIYF. As DNA, the CDR3 is TGTGCCAGCTCACCCAGGGACAGCCTCTCTGGAAACACCATATATTTT.

This clone was seen repeatedly, ten times or more. This chain uses TRBV11-3 with TRBJ1-1, with D perhaps matching TRBD1 (6 bases). The germline V gene encodes CDR1 SGHNT and CDR2 YENEEA. The length of the CDR3 is 15 residues. V was trimmed by 5 bases and J by 1 base, leaving 14 bases between them. CDR3 in DNA: TGTGCCAGCAGCCCAGGGAGGGGGGCGAACACTGAAGCTTTCTTT. Translation gives CASSPGRGANTEAFF.

The CDR3 DNA is TGTGCCAGCAGCCGTACCGACAGCTATCCAGGGACCCAGTACTTC. It is translated as CASSRTDSYPGTQYF. J is TRBJ2-5 and V is TRBV9; the D gene is possibly TRBD1 (5 bases). The CDR3 is 15 residues long. CDR1 and CDR2 (germline): SGDLS, YYNGEE. V shed 4 bases and J shed 7 bases, with 20 bases lying between them.

The rearrangement links TRBV10-3 to TRBJ2-3, with 8 positions matching TRBD1. The CDR3 length is 15 residues. CDR1 and CDR2 (germline): ENHRY, SYGVKD. The V segment lost 5 bases and the J segment 1 base; nucleotides outside the gene matches: 5. This CDR3 is CAISPGTGGTDTQYF. In DNA, the CDR3 is TGTGCCATCAGTCCCGGGACAGGAGGCACAGATACGCAGTATTTT.

This clone was detected only a few times. The chain has TRBV5-1 and TRBJ2-1, with 9 nucleotides matching TRBD1. The junction had 10 bases not matched to a gene; V was cut back by 6 bases and J by 6 bases. CDR3 length: 15 residues. Germline values: CDR1 SGHRS, CDR2 YFSETQ. CDR3 sequence reads: CASNPWTGVGNEQFF. The CDR3 nucleotides are TGCGCCAGCAACCCCTGGACAGGGGTAGGCAATGAGCAGTTCTTC.

The chain joins TRBV6-1 to TRBJ1-5; possible D gene TRBD1, 6 bases. Looked up from germline, CDR1 is MNHNS and CDR2 is SASEGT. CDR3 length equals 15 residues. Trimming removed 8 bases from V and 3 bases from J, with 17 bases in between. Written as DNA, the CDR3 is TGTGCCAGCGTAGCCGGGACAACGAACAATCAGCCCCAGCATTTT. Translated, it gives CASVAGTTNNQPQHF.

The V gene is TRBV5-4, the J gene TRBJ1-2; D might be TRBD1 (5 bases). The CDR3 spans 14 residues. Germline V gene sequence: CDR1 SGHNT, CDR2 YYREEE (reference sequence). V was shortened by 3 bases and J by 4 bases, with 13 bases between the two germline ends. The chain's CDR3 is CASSSSGKAYGYTF. CDR3 coding DNA: TGTGCCAGCAGCTCATCAGGGAAGGCCTATGGCTACACCTTC. The full variable domain, with the rest looked up from reference TRBV5-4 and TRBJ1-2, is ETGVTQSPTHLIKTRGQQVTLRCSSQSGHNTVSWYQQALGQGPQFIFQYYREEENGRGNFPPRFSGLQFPNYSSELNVNALELDDSALYLCASSSSGKAYGYTFGSGTRLTVV.

This clone occurred a few times. The chain links TRBV9 to TRBJ2-5, with 8 positions matching TRBD1. The V gene's germline CDR1 is SGDLS and CDR2 YYNGEE. V lost 3 bases and J lost 2; bases outside the gene matches: 3. The CDR3 has 14 amino acids. CDR3 protein: CASSGTGPQETQYF. CDR3 DNA sequence: TGTGCCAGCAGCGGGACAGGGCCTCAAGAGACCCAGTACTTC.

This chain joins TRBV7-3 and TRBJ2-1, with D possibly matching TRBD2 (6 bases). V lost 4 bases to trimming and J lost 6 bases, with 10 bases between them. Germline CDR1 SGHTA, CDR2 FQGTGA. The CDR3 loop spans 13 amino acids. In DNA form, the CDR3 reads TGTGCCAGCAGCTCGCCCGGGAGCAATGAGCAGTTCTTC. Its translation: CASSSPGSNEQFF.

The gene calls are TRBV15 and TRBJ1-1; TRBD1 matches at 7 bases. The germline CDR1 and CDR2 sequences are LNHNV and YYDKDF (reference sequence). Losses at the gene ends were 6 bases for V and 6 bases for J; bases not matched to a gene: 13. There are 15 residues in the CDR3. The CDR3 nucleotides are TGTGCCACCAGGGACTCTACAGGGGAGGTGTCTGAAGCTTTCTTT. Translation gives CATRDSTGEVSEAFF.

The rearrangement links TRBV27 to TRBJ2-2, with 14 bases aligning to TRBD2. The germline CDR1 and CDR2 sequences are MNHEY and SMNVEV (reference sequence). The CDR3 sequence is 20 residues long. J gave up 6 bases and V 2 bases, and 14 bases lay outside the gene matches. The CDR3 region is CASSLRRAGLAGGGAGELFF. The CDR3 DNA sequence: TGTGCCAGCAGTTTACGGAGGGCCGGACTAGCGGGAGGTGGGGCCGGGGAGCTGTTTTTT.

This clone was seen only once. V gene TRBV7-9 combines with J gene TRBJ2-5; the D is unclear. This CDR3 has 11 residues. Germline V gene data show CDR1 as SEHNR and CDR2 as FQNEAQ (reference sequence). The ends were cut back, 7 bases at V and 5 bases at J, with 8 bases in the middle. This CDR3 is CASTFGETQYF. For the CDR3, the DNA is TGTGCCAGCACCTTCGGGGAGACCCAGTACTTC.

This clone has more than one count but fewer than ten. The chain has TRBV19 and TRBJ1-2; 8 bases align to TRBD1. V trimming: 6 bases; J trimming: 3 bases; junction bases outside the gene matches: 6. This CDR3 has 14 residues. Germline V lookup: CDR1 LNHDA, CDR2 SQIVND (reference sequence). The CDR3 loop is CASRNRQGYYGYTF. For the CDR3, the DNA is TGTGCCAGTAGGAACCGACAGGGGTACTATGGCTACACCTTC.

This rearrangement joins TRBV6-1 to TRBJ1-1; TRBD1 might be the D (6 bases). Germline V gene data show CDR1 as MNHNS and CDR2 as SASEGT. This CDR3 contains 17 residues. Deletions cut 3 bases from V and 7 bases from J, with 24 bases between. CDR3 loop: CASSEAPVQGLVREAFF. The CDR3 bases are TGTGCCAGCAGTGAGGCGCCCGTACAGGGTTTGGTACGTGAAGCTTTCTTT.

In this sample, this clone turned up a few times. V usage is TRBV5-8 and J usage is TRBJ2-2; 9 bases line up with TRBD1. The CDR3 consists of 19 residues. The germline CDR1 and CDR2 sequences are SGHTS and YDEGEE. Unmatched junction bases numbered 18, after V lost 4 bases and J lost 5 bases. The DNA of the CDR3 is TGTGCCAGCAGCCCCGATTTACGGACAGGGGCCCCTATGACCGGGGAGCTGTTTTTT. Protein product: CASSPDLRTGAPMTGELFF.

This clone came up once. The V call is TRBV7-6, the J call TRBJ2-2; 7 positions match TRBD1. Germline V CDR1 and CDR2: SGHVS, FNYEAQ. The CDR3 has 18 residues. V shed 2 bases and J 6 bases; nucleotides not matched to a gene: 15. The CDR3 protein is CASSLYLQGGGSAGELFF. CDR3 nucleotide sequence: TGTGCCAGCAGCTTATATCTTCAAGGGGGCGGCTCGGCCGGGGAGCTGTTTTTT.

This clone was seen more than once but under ten times. The chain joins TRBV10-3 to TRBJ1-1, with D possibly being TRBD1 (6 bases). The CDR3 has 15 amino acids. The V end was cut by 10 bases, the J end by 0 bases, with 18 bases between. Germline V CDR1 and CDR2: ENHRY, SYGVKD. CDR3 amino acids: CASSPVGGMNTEAFF. CDR3 bases: TGTGCCAGCAGCCCTGTTGGGGGCATGAACACTGAAGCTTTCTTT.

The chain carries TRBV4-3 and TRBJ2-1; 11 bases fit TRBD2. CDR1 and CDR2 from the germline V gene are LGHNA and YSLEER. V lost 0 bases and J lost 8; bases outside the gene matches: 15. This CDR3 is 19 amino acids long. This CDR3 is CASSQDWAGRSGRADEQFF. In DNA form, the CDR3 reads TGCGCCAGCAGCCAAGACTGGGCGGGGCGTAGCGGGAGGGCGGATGAGCAGTTCTTC.